A selection of T cell receptor beta chains follows, all from one sample in a study of T cell responses to AZD1222 COVID-19 vaccine. The table came from immunoSEQ multiplex PCR; TCRdb's copy has only in-frame clones and leaves some out. The sample includes roughly 140,000 clones, around 89% of them seen just once. This specimen was peripheral blood, taken on day 0 of AZD1222 vaccination. These TCRs come from an adult in good health. The CDR3 runs from the conserved cysteine through the conserved F or W. D genes are given only for firm matches. Not all rows give a size; the values are once, few, many and, for expanded clones, a class.

J,size,V,D,CDR3
TRBJ2-1,-,TRBV5-1,TRBD2,CASVRLAGAYNEQFF
TRBJ2-7,-,TRBV19,TRBD1,CASSIDQGGAYEQYF
TRBJ1-2,once,TRBV4-2,TRBD1,CASSPRGGGYTF
TRBJ1-1,-,TRBV12-3/TRBV12-4,-,CASSWGSEAFF
TRBJ2-7,-,TRBV15,-,CATSEGTGTYEQYF
TRBJ1-3,-,TRBV7-3,TRBD1,CASSAGGFGNTIYF
TRBJ2-7,-,TRBV3-1/TRBV3-2,TRBD1,CASSQDYWGQLSSYEQYF
TRBJ1-1,-,TRBV28,TRBD1,CASSQGDRAGTEAFF
TRBJ2-3,once,TRBV30,-,CAWSVARGTDTQYF
TRBJ2-1,-,TRBV7-2,TRBD1,CASRDRTYNEQFF
TRBJ2-5,-,TRBV12-3/TRBV12-4,-,CASATGFQETQYF
TRBJ2-1,once,TRBV5-5,-,CASSLVLYEQFF
TRBJ2-3,-,TRBV5-4,TRBD1,CASRPGTGGMGYTDTQYF
TRBJ1-1,-,TRBV18,-,CASSPQGMNTEAFF
TRBJ1-1,-,TRBV29-1,-,CSGGGEAFF
TRBJ1-1,-,TRBV6-5,TRBD1,CASSYRTGEAFF
TRBJ2-2,-,TRBV3-1/TRBV3-2,-,CASSLKGGTGELFF
TRBJ2-3,-,TRBV7-9,-,CASSLGGLRTDTQYF
TRBJ2-7,-,TRBV7-9,-,CASSLDVRGYEQYF
TRBJ2-7,-,TRBV6-1,-,CASSEGIGPLYEQYF
TRBJ2-5,-,TRBV7-7,TRBD1,CASSLGNRGETQYF